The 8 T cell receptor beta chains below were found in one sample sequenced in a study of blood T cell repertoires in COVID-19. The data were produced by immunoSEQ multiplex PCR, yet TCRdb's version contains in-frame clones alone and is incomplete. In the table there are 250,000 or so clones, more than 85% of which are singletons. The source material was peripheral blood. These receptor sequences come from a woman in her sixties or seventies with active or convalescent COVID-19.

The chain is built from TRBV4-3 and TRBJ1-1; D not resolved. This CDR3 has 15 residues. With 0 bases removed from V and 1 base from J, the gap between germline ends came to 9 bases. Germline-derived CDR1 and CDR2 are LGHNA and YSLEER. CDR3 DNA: TGCGCCAGCAGCCAAGAGTACGTGGCGAACACTGAAGCTTTCTTT. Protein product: CASSQEYVANTEAFF.

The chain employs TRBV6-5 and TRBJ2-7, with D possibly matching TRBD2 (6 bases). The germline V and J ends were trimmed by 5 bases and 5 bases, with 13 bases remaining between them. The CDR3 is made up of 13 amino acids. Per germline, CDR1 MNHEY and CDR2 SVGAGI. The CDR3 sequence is CASSRLVRNEQYF. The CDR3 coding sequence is TGTGCCAGCAGTCGACTAGTACGCAACGAGCAGTACTTC.

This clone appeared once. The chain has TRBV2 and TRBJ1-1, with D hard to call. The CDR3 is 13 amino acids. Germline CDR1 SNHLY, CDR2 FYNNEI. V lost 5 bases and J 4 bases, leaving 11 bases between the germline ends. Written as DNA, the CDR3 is TGTGCCAGCAGTATCGGGGTCCTCACTGAAGCTTTCTTT. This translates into CASSIGVLTEAFF.

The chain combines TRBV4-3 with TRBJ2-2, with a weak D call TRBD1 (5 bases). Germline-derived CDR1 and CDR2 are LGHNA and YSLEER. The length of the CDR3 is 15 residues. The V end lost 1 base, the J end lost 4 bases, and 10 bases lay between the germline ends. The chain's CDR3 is CASSQARGRTGELFF. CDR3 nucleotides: TGCGCCAGCAGCCAAGCAAGGGGCCGCACCGGGGAGCTGTTTTTT.

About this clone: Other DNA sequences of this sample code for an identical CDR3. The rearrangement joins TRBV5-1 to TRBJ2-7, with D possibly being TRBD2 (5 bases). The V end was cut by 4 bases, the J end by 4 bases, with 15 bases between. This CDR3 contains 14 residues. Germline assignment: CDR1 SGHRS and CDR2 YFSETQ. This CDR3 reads CASSPGGGVYEQYF. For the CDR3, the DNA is TGCGCCAGCAGCCCGGGCGGAGGAGTATACGAGCAGTACTTC.

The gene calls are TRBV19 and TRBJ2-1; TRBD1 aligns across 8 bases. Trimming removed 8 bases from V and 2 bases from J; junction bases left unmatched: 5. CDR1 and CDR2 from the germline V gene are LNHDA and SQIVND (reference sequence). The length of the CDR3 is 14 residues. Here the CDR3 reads CASLGTGPYNEQFF. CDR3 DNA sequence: TGTGCCAGTTTGGGGACAGGTCCCTACAATGAGCAGTTCTTC.

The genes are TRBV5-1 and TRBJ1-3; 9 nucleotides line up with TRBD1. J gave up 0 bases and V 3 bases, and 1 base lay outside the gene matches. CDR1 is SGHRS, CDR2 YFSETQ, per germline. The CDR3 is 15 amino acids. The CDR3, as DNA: TGCGCCAGCAGCTGGGGACAGGGCTCTGGAAACACCATATATTTT. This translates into CASSWGQGSGNTIYF.

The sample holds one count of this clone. The CDR3 coding sequence is TGTGCCAGCAGCCCCGCGGACAGGGGAGCCTACAATGAGCAGTTCTTC. Amino acids: CASSPADRGAYNEQFF. V and J are TRBV7-3 and TRBJ2-1, with TRBD1 identical over 9 bases. With V trimmed by 5 bases and J by 2 bases, 7 bases remained unmatched. Germline assignment: CDR1 SGHTA and CDR2 FQGTGA. CDR3 length: 16 residues. Full variable domain (outside the CDR3, taken from reference TRBV7-3 and TRBJ2-1): GAGVSQTPSNKVTEKGKYVELRCDPISGHTALYWYRQSLGQGPEFLIYFQGTGAADDSGLPNDRFFAVRPEGSVSTLKIQRTERGDSAVYLCASSPADRGAYNEQFFGPGTRLTVL.